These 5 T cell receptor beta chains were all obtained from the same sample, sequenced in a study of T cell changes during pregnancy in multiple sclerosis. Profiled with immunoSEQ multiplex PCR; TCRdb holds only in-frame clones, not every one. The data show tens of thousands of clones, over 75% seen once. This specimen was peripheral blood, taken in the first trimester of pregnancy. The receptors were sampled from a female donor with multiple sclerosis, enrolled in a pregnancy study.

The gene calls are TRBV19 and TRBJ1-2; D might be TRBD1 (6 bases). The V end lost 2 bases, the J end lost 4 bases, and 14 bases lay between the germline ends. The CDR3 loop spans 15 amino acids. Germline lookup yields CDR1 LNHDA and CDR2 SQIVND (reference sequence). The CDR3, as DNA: TGTGCCAGTAGTATAAACAGGGATGGGATCTATGGCTACACCTTC. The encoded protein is CASSINRDGIYGYTF.

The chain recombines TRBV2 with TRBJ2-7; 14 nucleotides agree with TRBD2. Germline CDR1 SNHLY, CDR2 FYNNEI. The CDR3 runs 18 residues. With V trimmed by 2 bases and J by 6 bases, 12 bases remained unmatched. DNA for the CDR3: TGTGCCAGCAGTGAATTCCCGGGACTAGCGGGAGAATCCGTCGAGCAGTACTTC. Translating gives CASSEFPGLAGESVEQYF.

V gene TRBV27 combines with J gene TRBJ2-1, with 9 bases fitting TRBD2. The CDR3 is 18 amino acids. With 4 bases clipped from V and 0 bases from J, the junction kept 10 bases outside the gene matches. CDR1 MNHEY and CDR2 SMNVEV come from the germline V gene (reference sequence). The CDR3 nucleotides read TGTGCCAGCAGTTCGCGAACTCGTAGCGGGAGCTCCTACAATGAGCAGTTCTTC. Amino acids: CASSSRTRSGSSYNEQFF.

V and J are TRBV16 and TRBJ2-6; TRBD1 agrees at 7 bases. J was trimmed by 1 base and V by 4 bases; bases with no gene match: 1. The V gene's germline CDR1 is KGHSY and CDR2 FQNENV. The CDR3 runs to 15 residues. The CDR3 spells CASSLRGSGANVLTF. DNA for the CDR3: TGTGCCAGCAGCCTCAGGGGGTCTGGGGCCAACGTCCTGACTTTC.

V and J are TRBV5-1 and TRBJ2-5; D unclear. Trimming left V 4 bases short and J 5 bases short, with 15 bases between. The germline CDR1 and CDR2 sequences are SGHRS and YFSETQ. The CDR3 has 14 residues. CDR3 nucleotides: TGCGCCAGCAGCCCGTCTCAACTTGATGAGACCCAGTACTTC. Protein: CASSPSQLDETQYF.